The source of this T cell receptor beta chain is a study of shared clonotypes between healthy human individuals. Background on the study: Used for every donor were three CD4 naive, three CD4 memory, two CD8 naive and one CD8 memory plate.

The CDR3 totals 16 residues. Per germline, CDR1 MNHNY and CDR2 SVGAGI (reference sequence). Trimming at V came to 0 bases and at J to 2 bases, leaving 1 base not matched to a gene. The table came from immunoSEQ multiplex PCR; TCRdb's copy has only in-frame clones and leaves some out. The sample yields about 2.3 million clones, approximately 95% seen once. Sequenced sample: naive CD4+ T cells from PBMCs. Subset denoted: CD45RA+ positively selected. The chain is built from TRBV6-6 and TRBJ2-6, with 7 bases lining up with TRBD1. The TCR was taken from a man aged 18 to 30 in good health. Some clones in this sample may be carry-over from other donors' samples. Here the CDR3 DNA reads TGTGCCAGCAGTTACTCGACAGGGACTGGGGCCAACGTCCTGACTTTC. It encodes CASSYSTGTGANVLTF.